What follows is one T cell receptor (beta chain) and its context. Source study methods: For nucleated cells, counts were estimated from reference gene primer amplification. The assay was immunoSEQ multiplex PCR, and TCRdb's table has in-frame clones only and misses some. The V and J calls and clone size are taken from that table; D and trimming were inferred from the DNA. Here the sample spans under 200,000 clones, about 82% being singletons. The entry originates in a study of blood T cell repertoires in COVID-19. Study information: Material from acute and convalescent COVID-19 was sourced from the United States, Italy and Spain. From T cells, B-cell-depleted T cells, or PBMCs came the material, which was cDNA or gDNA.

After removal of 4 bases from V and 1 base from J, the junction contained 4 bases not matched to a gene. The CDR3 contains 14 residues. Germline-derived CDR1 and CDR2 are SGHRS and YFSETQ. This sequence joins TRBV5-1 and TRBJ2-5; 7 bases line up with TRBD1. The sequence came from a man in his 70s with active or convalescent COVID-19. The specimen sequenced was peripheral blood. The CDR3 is CASSTGDVQETQYF. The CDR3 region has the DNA TGCGCCAGCAGCACAGGGGATGTCCAAGAGACCCAGTACTTC.